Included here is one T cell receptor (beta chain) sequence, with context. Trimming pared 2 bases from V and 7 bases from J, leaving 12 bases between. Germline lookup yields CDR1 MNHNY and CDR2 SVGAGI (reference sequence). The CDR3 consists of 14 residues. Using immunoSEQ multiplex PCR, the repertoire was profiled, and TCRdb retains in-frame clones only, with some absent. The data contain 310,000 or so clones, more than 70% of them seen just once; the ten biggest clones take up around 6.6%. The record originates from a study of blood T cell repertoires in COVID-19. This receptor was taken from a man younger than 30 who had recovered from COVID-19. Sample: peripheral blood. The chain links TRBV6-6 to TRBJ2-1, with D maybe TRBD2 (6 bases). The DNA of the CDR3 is TGTGCCAGCAGTTACGGGCTAGCGACGAATGAGCAGTTCTTC. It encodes CASSYGLATNEQFF.